These T cell receptor beta chains were read from a single sample in a study of Graves' ophthalmopathy and Graves' hyperthyroidism. TCRdb re-called the multiplex PCR reads with MiXCR, one entry per CDR3 protein. The sample lists some 1.1 million distinct CDR3 sequences, about two fifths occurring once. Sequenced: peripheral blood or thyroid tissue (not recorded which). The receptors were gathered from an adult man with Graves' hyperthyroidism. Each CDR3 is given with its conserved first and last residue. The D gene is left open where the match is weak. Clone size is shown for a subset of rows, as once, few, many or a class of expanded clone.

V: TRBV10-3
D: .
J: TRBJ2-7
size: .
CDR3: CAISEDREMAYEQYF
DNA: TGTGCCATCAGTGAGGACCGGGAGATGGCCTACGAGCAGTACTTC

V: TRBV12-3/TRBV12-4
D: .
J: TRBJ2-7
size: few
CDR3: CASTGLATNEQYF
DNA: TGTGCCAGTACGGGGCTAGCGACCAACGAGCAGTACTTC

V: TRBV6-1
D: .
J: TRBJ1-2
size: .
CDR3: CANPDIYGYTF
DNA: TGTGCCAACCCCGACATCTATGGCTACACCTTC

V: TRBV4-3
D: .
J: TRBJ2-3
size: .
CDR3: CASSLEGRRGTDTQYF
DNA: TGCGCCAGCAGTCTCGAGGGGCGGAGAGGCACAGATACGCAGTATTTT

V: TRBV3-1
D: .
J: TRBJ2-7
size: many
CDR3: CASSQGRPNYEQYF
DNA: TGTGCCAGCAGCCAAGGGCGACCAAACTACGAGCAGTACTTC

V: TRBV7-8
D: TRBD1
J: TRBJ1-3
size: .
CDR3: CASSSHDREGTSGNTIYF
DNA: TGTGCCAGCAGCTCTCATGACAGGGAGGGGACCTCTGGAAACACCATATATTTT

V: TRBV7-2
D: .
J: TRBJ2-4
size: .
CDR3: CASSLATGNIQYF
DNA: TGTGCCAGCAGCTTAGCTACGGGAAACATTCAGTACTTC

V: TRBV20-1
D: TRBD2
J: TRBJ2-7
size: many
CDR3: CSARDPGGLEQYF
DNA: TGCAGTGCTAGAGATCCGGGAGGGCTCGAGCAGTACTTC

V: TRBV19
D: TRBD1
J: TRBJ1-1
size: many
CDR3: CASRNRGLDTEAFF
DNA: TGTGCCAGTAGAAACAGGGGTTTGGACACTGAAGCTTTCTTT

V: TRBV7-8
D: .
J: TRBJ2-6
size: few
CDR3: CASTAAGTPSGANVLTF
DNA: TGTGCCAGCACGGCGGCAGGTACGCCTTCTGGGGCCAACGTCCTGACTTTC

V: TRBV20-1
D: .
J: TRBJ2-2
size: .
CDR3: CSARDGHDPTGELFF
DNA: TGCAGTGCTAGAGACGGACACGATCCCACCGGGGAGCTGTTTTTT

V: TRBV29-1
D: TRBD2
J: TRBJ2-4
size: .
CDR3: CSALGGNIQYF
DNA: TGCAGCGCCCTGGGGGGGAACATTCAGTACTTC

V: TRBV30
D: .
J: TRBJ1-6
size: .
CDR3: CAWRRQYSPLHF
DNA: TGTGCCTGGAGACGACAGTATTCACCCCTCCACTTT

V: TRBV10-3
D: .
J: TRBJ1-4
size: .
CDR3: CATGSGEKLFF
DNA: TGTGCGACCGGGTCGGGTGAAAAACTGTTTTTT

V: TRBV11-2
D: TRBD1
J: TRBJ1-4
size: few
CDR3: CASSRQGGQKLFF
DNA: TGTGCCAGCAGCCGACAGGGGGGGCAAAAACTGTTTTTT

V: TRBV20-1
D: TRBD2
J: TRBJ2-7
size: .
CDR3: CSARERLAVLTPYEQYF
DNA: TGCAGTGCTAGAGAAAGACTAGCGGTCCTTACACCTTACGAGCAGTACTTC

V: TRBV19
D: TRBD1
J: TRBJ1-1
size: .
CDR3: CASSFRGQFEAFF
DNA: TGTGCCAGCTCGTTCCGGGGACAGTTTGAAGCTTTCTTT

V: TRBV20-1
D: .
J: TRBJ1-5
size: .
CDR3: CSAARRGGNQPQHF
DNA: TGCAGTGCTGCCAGGAGGGGAGGCAATCAGCCCCAGCATTTT

V: TRBV9
D: .
J: TRBJ1-1
size: many
CDR3: CASSVGTLGNTEAFF
DNA: TGTGCCAGCAGCGTAGGGACACTGGGGAACACTGAAGCTTTCTTT

V: TRBV2
D: .
J: TRBJ1-6
size: .
CDR3: CTSRPRGLELNSPLHF
DNA: TGTACCAGCAGACCTCGAGGTCTGGAGCTTAATTCACCCCTCCACTTT

V: TRBV5-1
D: TRBD1
J: TRBJ2-7
size: .
CDR3: CASRYVQGSSYEQYF
DNA: TGCGCCAGCAGATATGTACAGGGGAGCTCCTACGAGCAGTACTTC

V: TRBV11-2
D: TRBD1
J: TRBJ2-5
size: many
CDR3: CASSPGQGPETQYF
DNA: TGTGCCAGCAGCCCGGGACAGGGTCCGGAGACCCAGTACTTC

V: TRBV18
D: .
J: TRBJ1-1
size: .
CDR3: CASSPTGQIMGNTEAFF
DNA: TGTGCCAGCTCACCAACCGGACAGATCATGGGTAACACTGAAGCTTTCTTT

V: TRBV24-1
D: .
J: TRBJ2-3
size: .
CDR3: CATSTRQLTDTQYF
DNA: TGTGCCACCAGTACCCGACAGCTCACAGATACGCAGTATTTT

V: TRBV7-9
D: TRBD1
J: TRBJ2-6
size: many
CDR3: CASSFASEPTGGWANVLTF
DNA: TGTGCCAGCAGCTTCGCTTCGGAACCCACAGGGGGCTGGGCCAACGTCCTGACTTTC

V: TRBV10-3
D: TRBD2
J: TRBJ2-5
size: .
CDR3: CASRRGGVQGTQYF
DNA: TGTGCCAGCAGGAGGGGAGGGGTACAAGGGACCCAGTACTTC

V: TRBV12-3/TRBV12-4
D: .
J: TRBJ1-1
size: many
CDR3: CASRGGDTEAFF
DNA: TGTGCCAGCAGGGGGGGTGACACTGAAGCTTTCTTT

V: TRBV6-6
D: .
J: TRBJ1-5
size: .
CDR3: CASSYGGFGNQPQHF
DNA: TGTGCCAGCAGTTACGGAGGGTTTGGCAATCAGCCCCAGCATTTT

V: TRBV10-3
D: .
J: TRBJ2-6
size: .
CDR3: CASSYSRQQALSGANVLTF
DNA: TGTGCCAGCAGTTACTCGAGACAGCAAGCCCTCTCTGGGGCCAACGTCCTGACTTTC

V: TRBV6-5
D: TRBD1
J: TRBJ1-1
size: .
CDR3: CASSYPGQGGAFF
DNA: TGTGCCAGCAGTTACCCCGGACAGGGCGGCGCTTTCTTT

V: TRBV20-1
D: TRBD2
J: TRBJ2-7
size: many
CDR3: CSAQPTSSGGSYEQYF
DNA: TGCAGTGCCCAACCGACTTCTAGCGGAGGCTCCTACGAGCAGTACTTC

V: TRBV7-2
D: TRBD1
J: TRBJ2-7
size: few
CDR3: CASSLVLGQGIVYEQYF
DNA: TGTGCCAGCAGCTTAGTGCTTGGACAGGGTATTGTGTACGAGCAGTACTTC

V: TRBV24-1
D: TRBD1
J: TRBJ1-2
size: .
CDR3: CASSGVTGGEGGYTF
DNA: TGTGCCAGCAGTGGGGTGACAGGGGGCGAGGGAGGCTACACCTTC

V: TRBV29-1
D: .
J: TRBJ1-2
size: few
CDR3: CSGGSGRQNYGYTF
DNA: TGCAGCGGCGGGAGTGGTAGACAGAACTATGGCTACACCTTC

V: TRBV10-3
D: .
J: TRBJ1-5
size: many
CDR3: CAIASSEGDQPQHF
DNA: TGTGCCATCGCTTCGTCTGAGGGAGATCAGCCCCAGCATTTT

V: TRBV2
D: .
J: TRBJ2-3
size: few
CDR3: CASRGDTQYF
DNA: TGTGCCAGCAGAGGAGATACGCAGTATTTT

V: TRBV6-5
D: .
J: TRBJ2-7
size: .
CDR3: CASSWTIGDEQYF
DNA: TGTGCCAGCAGCTGGACTATCGGGGACGAGCAGTACTTC

V: TRBV20-1
D: TRBD1
J: TRBJ2-7
size: many
CDR3: CSANWDRDYEQYF
DNA: TGCAGTGCTAATTGGGACAGGGACTACGAGCAGTACTTC

V: TRBV15
D: .
J: TRBJ1-1
size: many
CDR3: CATSRGGVMNTEAFF
DNA: TGTGCCACCAGCAGAGGAGGCGTCATGAACACTGAAGCTTTCTTT

V: TRBV6-2/TRBV6-3
D: .
J: TRBJ1-5
size: .
CDR3: CASSPRPRRNQPQHF
DNA: TGTGCCAGCAGTCCGCGACCCCGGCGAAATCAGCCCCAGCATTTT

V: TRBV29-1
D: TRBD1
J: TRBJ2-5
size: .
CDR3: CSVQGQGRETQNF
DNA: TGCAGCGTTCAGGGACAGGGAAGAGAGACCCAGAACTTC

V: TRBV7-9
D: .
J: TRBJ1-2
size: many
CDR3: CASSLSGPYGYTF
DNA: TGTGCCAGCAGCTTATCAGGGCCCTATGGCTACACCTTC

V: TRBV10-3
D: TRBD1
J: TRBJ1-2
size: .
CDR3: CATGGWTPGMDRQGLYGYTF
DNA: TGTGCCACCGGGGGATGGACACCCGGGATGGACAGGCAGGGGCTCTATGGCTACACCTTC

V: TRBV7-2
D: TRBD2
J: TRBJ2-5
size: many
CDR3: CASSLLGGSIQETQYF
DNA: TGTGCCAGCAGCCTCCTCGGGGGGTCGATTCAAGAGACCCAGTACTTC

V: TRBV6-5
D: TRBD1
J: TRBJ1-2
size: many
CDR3: CASSRGRTGTYGYTF
DNA: TGTGCCAGCAGTCGCGGTAGGACAGGGACCTATGGCTACACCTTC

V: TRBV7-8
D: .
J: TRBJ2-5
size: many
CDR3: CASSLIRIRNGAETQYF
DNA: TGTGCCAGCAGCTTAATACGTATCCGGAACGGGGCGGAGACCCAGTACTTC

V: TRBV6-5
D: .
J: TRBJ1-2
size: few
CDR3: CASSYVGQGNYGYTF
DNA: TGTGCCAGCAGTTATGTTGGCCAGGGGAACTATGGCTACACCTTC

V: TRBV15
D: .
J: TRBJ1-4
size: many
CDR3: CATSKTHSWEKLFF
DNA: TGTGCCACCAGCAAGACCCACTCATGGGAAAAACTGTTTTTT

V: TRBV7-3
D: .
J: TRBJ2-2
size: many
CDR3: CASSLNPGAANTGELFF
DNA: TGTGCCAGCAGCTTAAACCCGGGCGCAGCGAACACCGGGGAGCTGTTTTTT

V: TRBV6-5
D: .
J: TRBJ2-7
size: few
CDR3: CASSPRGGLTVIF
DNA: TGTGCCAGCAGTCCCAGGGGGGGTCTGACCGTAATCTTC

V: TRBV24-1
D: .
J: TRBJ2-3
size: few
CDR3: CATSAGTSTDTQYF
DNA: TGTGCCACCAGTGCAGGCACCAGCACAGATACGCAGTATTTT

V: TRBV14
D: TRBD1
J: TRBJ1-1
size: .
CDR3: CASSQGQGARSLLNTEAFF
DNA: TGTGCCAGCAGCCAAGGTCAGGGGGCCCGGAGCCTTTTGAACACTGAAGCTTTCTTT

V: TRBV15
D: .
J: TRBJ1-1
size: .
CDR3: CATSSDQQGTEAFF
DNA: TGTGCCACCAGCAGTGATCAACAGGGCACTGAAGCTTTCTTT

V: TRBV29-1
D: TRBD1
J: TRBJ2-7
size: .
CDR3: CSVEGDSYNEQYF
DNA: TGCAGCGTTGAAGGGGACAGCTACAATGAGCAGTACTTC